The clone carrying this T cell receptor (beta chain) came up a few times. The antigen is undetermined. The data derive from a study of identical twins. TCRdb re-analysed the 5' RACE reads in MiXCR, keeping a single row per CDR3 protein. Among around 530,000 distinct CDR3 sequences listed, over 12% were seen once. The ends were cut back, 4 bases at V and 4 bases at J, with 7 bases in the middle. This CDR3 is built from 13 residues. The study, taken as a whole, reports: In zero-insertion analyses, partial confounding could arise from invariant MAIT and iNKT cells.

This same sample was also part of a study on yellow fever vaccine responses in identical twins.

The sequence was collected from a woman under 30 in good health. What was sequenced was CD4+ T cells sorted from blood. The chain employs TRBV12-3 or TRBV12-4 and TRBJ2-2; D is undetermined. The CDR3 nucleotides are TGTGCCAGCAGTTGGGCCTCCACCGGGGAGCTGTTTTTT. It translates to CASSWASTGELFF.